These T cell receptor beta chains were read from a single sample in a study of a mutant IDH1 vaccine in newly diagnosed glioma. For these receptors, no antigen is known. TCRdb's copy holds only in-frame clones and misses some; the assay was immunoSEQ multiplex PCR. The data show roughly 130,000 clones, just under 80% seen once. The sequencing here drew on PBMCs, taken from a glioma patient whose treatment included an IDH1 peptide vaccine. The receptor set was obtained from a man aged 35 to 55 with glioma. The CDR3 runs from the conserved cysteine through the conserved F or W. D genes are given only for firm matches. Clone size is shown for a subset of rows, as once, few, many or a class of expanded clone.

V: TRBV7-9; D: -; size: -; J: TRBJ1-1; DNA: TGTGCCAGCAGCTTGTGGGACGGGAACACTGAAGCTTTCTTT; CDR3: CASSLWDGNTEAFF
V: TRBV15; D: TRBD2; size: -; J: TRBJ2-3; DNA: TGTGCCACCAGCAGAGACCCCTGGAGAGCGGGGGACCTGGGCACAGATACGCAGTATTTT; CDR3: CATSRDPWRAGDLGTDTQYF
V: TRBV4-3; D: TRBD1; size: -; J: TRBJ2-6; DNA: TGCGCCAGCACGCTACAGGGGTCGTCTGGGGCCAACGTCCTGACTTTC; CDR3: CASTLQGSSGANVLTF
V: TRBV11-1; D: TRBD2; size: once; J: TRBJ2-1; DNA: TGTGCCAGCAGCTTAGGAGCGGGACCTACCGATGAGCAGTTCTTC; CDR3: CASSLGAGPTDEQFF
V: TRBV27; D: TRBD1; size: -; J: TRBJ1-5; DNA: TGTGCCAGCAAAGGGGACAGCAAATTAGGCAATCAGCCCCAGCATTTT; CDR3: CASKGDSKLGNQPQHF
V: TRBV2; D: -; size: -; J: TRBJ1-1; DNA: TGTGCCAGCAGGGTTAATGCGGGGGACACTGAAGCTTTCTTT; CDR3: CASRVNAGDTEAFF
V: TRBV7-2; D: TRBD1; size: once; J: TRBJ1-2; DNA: TGTGCCAGCAGCCCCCGGGTGGGACAGACCTATGGCTACACCTTC; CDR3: CASSPRVGQTYGYTF
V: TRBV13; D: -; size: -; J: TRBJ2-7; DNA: TGTGCCAGCAGCTTAGAGGGCGGGACCGAGCAGTACTTC; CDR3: CASSLEGGTEQYF
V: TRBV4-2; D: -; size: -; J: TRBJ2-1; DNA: TGTGCCAGCAGCCAGACAGCCGCTTCGTCCTACAATGAGCAGTTCTTC; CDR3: CASSQTAASSYNEQFF
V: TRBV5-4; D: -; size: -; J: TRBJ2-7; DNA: TGTGCCAGCAGTTTCCCTGGGGCCCCCTACGAGCAGTACTTC; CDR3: CASSFPGAPYEQYF
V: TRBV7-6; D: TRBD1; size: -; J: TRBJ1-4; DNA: TGTGCCAGTCGGACAGGGGGCCTGGAAAAACTGTTTTTT; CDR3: CASRTGGLEKLFF
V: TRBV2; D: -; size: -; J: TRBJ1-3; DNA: TGTGCCAGCAGTGGTAAATCTCGGGGGTGGTCCTCTGGAAACACCATATATTTT; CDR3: CASSGKSRGWSSGNTIYF
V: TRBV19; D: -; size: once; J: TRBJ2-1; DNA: TGTGCCAGTAACCCGGAGGGCGTCAAAATTGTGCAGTTCTTC; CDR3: CASNPEGVKIVQFF
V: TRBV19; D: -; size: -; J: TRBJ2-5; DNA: TGTGCCAGTAGTCCCTCTCGACAGGCCCAAGAGACCCAGTACTTC; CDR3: CASSPSRQAQETQYF
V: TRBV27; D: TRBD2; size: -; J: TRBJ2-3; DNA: TGTGCCAGCAGTATCGCGGGAGGTATAGATACGCAGTATTTT; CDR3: CASSIAGGIDTQYF
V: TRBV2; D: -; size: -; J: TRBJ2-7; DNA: TGTGCCAGCAGTGAAAAGGGAGTCTTCTACGAGCAGTACTTC; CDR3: CASSEKGVFYEQYF
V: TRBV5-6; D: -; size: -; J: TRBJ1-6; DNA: TGTGCCAGCAGCCAACCGGGCTCCCGAGGGAATTCACCCCTCCACTTT; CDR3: CASSQPGSRGNSPLHF
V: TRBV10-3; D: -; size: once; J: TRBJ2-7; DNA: TGTGCCATCAGTGCGAGGGGCACCTCCTACGAGCAGTACTTC; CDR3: CAISARGTSYEQYF
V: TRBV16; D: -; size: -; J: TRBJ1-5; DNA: TGTGCCAGCAGCCAACGAGACCCTTGGAGCAATCAGCCCCAGCATTTT; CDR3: CASSQRDPWSNQPQHF
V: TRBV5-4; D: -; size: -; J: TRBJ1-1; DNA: TGTGCCAGCAGCCTCGGGGGGCAGGGAACTGAAGCTTTCTTT; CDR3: CASSLGGQGTEAFF
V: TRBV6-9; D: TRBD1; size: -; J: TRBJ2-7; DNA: TGTGCCAGCACCCATGCGAGGACAGGGGCCCCCTCCTACGAGCAGTACTTC; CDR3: CASTHARTGAPSYEQYF
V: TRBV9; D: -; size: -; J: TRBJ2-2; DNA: TGTGCCAGCAACCCTAAGCCCAACACCGGGGAGCTGTTTTTT; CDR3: CASNPKPNTGELFF
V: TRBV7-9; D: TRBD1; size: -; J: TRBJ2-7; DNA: TGTGCCAGCAGCTTCCCGGGACAGGGTTCCTACGAGCAGTACTTC; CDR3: CASSFPGQGSYEQYF
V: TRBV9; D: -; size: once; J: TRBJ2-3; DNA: TGTGCCAGCAGCGTAGAAGGTTCTAGCACAGATACGCAGTATTTT; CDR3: CASSVEGSSTDTQYF
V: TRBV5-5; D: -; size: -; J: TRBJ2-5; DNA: TGTGCCAGCAGCTTCCCCCCTCCGAGAGAGACCCAGTACTTC; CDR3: CASSFPPPRETQYF
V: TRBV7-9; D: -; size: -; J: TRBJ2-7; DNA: TGTGCCAGCAGCTTAGATGAGGGCACCTACGAGCAGTACTTC; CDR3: CASSLDEGTYEQYF
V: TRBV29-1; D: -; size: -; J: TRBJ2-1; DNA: TGCAGCGTGGACTCCTACAATGAGCAGTTCTTC; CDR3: CSVDSYNEQFF
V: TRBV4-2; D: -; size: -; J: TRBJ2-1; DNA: TGTGCCAGCAGCCAAGGACTAGAGGGGCCCATAGCCTACAATGAGCAGTTCTTC; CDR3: CASSQGLEGPIAYNEQFF
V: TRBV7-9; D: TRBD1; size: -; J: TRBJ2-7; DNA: TGTGCCAGCAGCTTCAGCCGGGACAGGAGAAACTACGAGCAGTACTTC; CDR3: CASSFSRDRRNYEQYF
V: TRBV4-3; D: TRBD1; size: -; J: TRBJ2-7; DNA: TGCGCCAGCAGCCTCTCTGTGGGACAGGGAGCCTACGAGCAGTACTTC; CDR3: CASSLSVGQGAYEQYF
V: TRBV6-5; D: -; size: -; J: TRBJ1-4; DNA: TGTGCCAGCAGTTATTCTGAAGGCCGCCCCGGGGAAAAACTGTTTTTT; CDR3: CASSYSEGRPGEKLFF
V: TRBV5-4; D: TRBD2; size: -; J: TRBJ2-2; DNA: TGTGCCAGCAGCTCACTAGCGGTCGCGAACACCGGGGAGCTGTTTTTT; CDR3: CASSSLAVANTGELFF
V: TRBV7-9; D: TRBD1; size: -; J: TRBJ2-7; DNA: TGTGCCAGCAGCTTAGGGGGAGACAGGGTCTACGAGCAGTACTTC; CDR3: CASSLGGDRVYEQYF
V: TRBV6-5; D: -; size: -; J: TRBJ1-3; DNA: TGTGCCAGCAGTTACCAGAGAACCTCTGGAAACACCATATATTTT; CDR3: CASSYQRTSGNTIYF
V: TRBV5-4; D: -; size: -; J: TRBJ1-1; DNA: TGTGCCAGCAGCTTTTGGGGGGGGAACACTGAAGCTTTCTTT; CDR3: CASSFWGGNTEAFF
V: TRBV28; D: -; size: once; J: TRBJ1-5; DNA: TGTGCCAGCAGTCGGACAGTAAGCAATCAGCCCCAGCATTTT; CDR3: CASSRTVSNQPQHF
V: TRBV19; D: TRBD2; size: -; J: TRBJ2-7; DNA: TGTGCCAGTAGTGAGATAGCGGGAAGTTACGAGCAGTACTTC; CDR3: CASSEIAGSYEQYF
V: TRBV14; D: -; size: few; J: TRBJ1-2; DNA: TGTGCCAGCAGCCAAGATGCGGGGGTCATCGGCTACACCTTC; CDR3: CASSQDAGVIGYTF
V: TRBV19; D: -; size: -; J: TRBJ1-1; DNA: TGTGCCAGTAGTATGCGGAAGAACACTGAAGCTTTCTTT; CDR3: CASSMRKNTEAFF
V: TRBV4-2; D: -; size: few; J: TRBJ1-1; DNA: TGTGCCAGCAGCCAGGAAATGGGATACACTGAAGCTTTCTTT; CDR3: CASSQEMGYTEAFF
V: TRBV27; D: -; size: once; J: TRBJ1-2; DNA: TGTGCCAGCAGCACGAGGTTACAGACAACTAACTATGGCTACACCTTC; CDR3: CASSTRLQTTNYGYTF
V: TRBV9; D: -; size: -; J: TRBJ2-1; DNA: TGTGCCAGCAGCGTCCTCGGGGGCCAAAGCAATGAGCAGTTCTTC; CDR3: CASSVLGGQSNEQFF